This TCR beta chain is drawn from a study of cytotoxic CD8 clonotypes in ibrutinib-treated CLL. Study summary: Mean values per sample were a few hundred thousand productive templates and over 90,000 productive rearrangements.

This clone was picked up a small number of times. What it binds is unknown. Measured with immunoSEQ multiplex PCR; TCRdb has only the in-frame clones, and not every one. The profile shows about 300,000 clones, over 55% of them singletons. The germline V and J ends were trimmed by 3 bases and 3 bases, with 6 bases remaining between them. The CDR3 consists of 12 residues. The germline gives CDR1 SGHAT, CDR2 FQNNGV. Study outcomes and limitations: At progression, clonality fell back toward baseline after rising at ibrutinib response. Progressing patients had sampling times that differed from those of sustained-remission patients.

The sample consisted of PBMCs, taken after 36 months of ibrutinib treatment. The receptor was derived from a human donor with chronic lymphocytic leukemia. The chain carries TRBV11-2 and TRBJ2-7, with D uncertain. The DNA for the CDR3 is TGTGCCAGCAGCTTGGGCAACTACGAGCAGTACTTC. Translated: CASSLGNYEQYF.